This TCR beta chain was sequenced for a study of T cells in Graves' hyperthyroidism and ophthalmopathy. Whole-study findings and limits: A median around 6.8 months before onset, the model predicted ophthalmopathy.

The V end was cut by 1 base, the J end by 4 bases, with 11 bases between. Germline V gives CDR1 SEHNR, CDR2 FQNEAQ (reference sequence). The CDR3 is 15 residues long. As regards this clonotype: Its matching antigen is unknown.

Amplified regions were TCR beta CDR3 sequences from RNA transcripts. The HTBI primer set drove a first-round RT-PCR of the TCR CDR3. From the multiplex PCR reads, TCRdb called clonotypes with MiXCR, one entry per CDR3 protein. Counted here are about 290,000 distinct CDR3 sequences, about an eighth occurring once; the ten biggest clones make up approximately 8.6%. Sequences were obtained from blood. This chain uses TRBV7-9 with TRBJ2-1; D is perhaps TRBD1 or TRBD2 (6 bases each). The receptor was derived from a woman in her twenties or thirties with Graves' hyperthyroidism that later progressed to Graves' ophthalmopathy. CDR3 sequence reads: CASSLGAGTYNEQFF. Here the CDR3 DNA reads TGTGCCAGCAGCTTAGGCGCGGGGACATACAATGAGCAGTTCTTC. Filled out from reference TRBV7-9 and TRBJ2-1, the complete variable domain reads DTGVSQNPRHKITKRGQNVTFRCDPISEHNRLYWYRQTLGQGPEFLTYFQNEAQLEKSRLLSDRFSAERPKGSFSTLEIQRTEQGDSAMYLCASSLGAGTYNEQFFGPGTRLTVL.